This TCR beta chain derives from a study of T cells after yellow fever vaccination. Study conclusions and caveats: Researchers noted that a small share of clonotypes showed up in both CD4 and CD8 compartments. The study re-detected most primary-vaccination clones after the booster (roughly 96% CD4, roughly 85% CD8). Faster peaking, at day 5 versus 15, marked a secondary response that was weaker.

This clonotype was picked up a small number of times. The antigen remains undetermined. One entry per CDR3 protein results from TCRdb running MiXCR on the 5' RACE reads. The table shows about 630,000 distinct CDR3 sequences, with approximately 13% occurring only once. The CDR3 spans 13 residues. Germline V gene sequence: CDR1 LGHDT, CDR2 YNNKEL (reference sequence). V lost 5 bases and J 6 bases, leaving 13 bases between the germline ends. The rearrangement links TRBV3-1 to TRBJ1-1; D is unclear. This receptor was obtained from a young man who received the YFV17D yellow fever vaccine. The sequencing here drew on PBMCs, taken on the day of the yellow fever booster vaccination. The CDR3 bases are TGTGCCAGCAGCTCAAAAGGTTACTCTGAAGCTTTCTTT. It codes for CASSSKGYSEAFF.